This TCR beta chain stems from a study of T-cell reconstitution after alpha-beta-depleted transplantation in children. The study's findings and limits: The study reportedly traced alpha-beta T cells about two months after transplant to several hundred expanded graft clones.

In germline, CDR1 is SGHNT, CDR2 YENEEA. The CDR3 is 16 residues long. Trimming took 3 bases from V and 4 from J; bases not matched to a gene: 6. TCRbeta library construction was performed incorporating unique molecular identifiers. TCRdb independently ran MiXCR on the PCR reads; one entry per CDR3 protein. The sample includes some 290,000 distinct CDR3 sequences, 23% of them seen just once. This clonotype has a handful of counts. Its specificity is unknown. The chain couples TRBV11-3 to TRBJ2-2; the match to TRBD2 covers 9 bases. The TCR sequence derives from a male patient aged 10 to 17 who had a stem cell transplant for acute lymphoblastic leukemia, so the T cells may come from the graft donor. The sequenced sample was PBMCs, mostly from graft donor cells, obtained 180 days after TCRalphabeta/CD19-depleted stem cell transplant. CDR3 loop: CASSFSGTSPTGELFF. The CDR3 coding sequence is TGTGCCAGCAGCTTTTCCGGGACTAGCCCCACCGGGGAGCTGTTTTTT.